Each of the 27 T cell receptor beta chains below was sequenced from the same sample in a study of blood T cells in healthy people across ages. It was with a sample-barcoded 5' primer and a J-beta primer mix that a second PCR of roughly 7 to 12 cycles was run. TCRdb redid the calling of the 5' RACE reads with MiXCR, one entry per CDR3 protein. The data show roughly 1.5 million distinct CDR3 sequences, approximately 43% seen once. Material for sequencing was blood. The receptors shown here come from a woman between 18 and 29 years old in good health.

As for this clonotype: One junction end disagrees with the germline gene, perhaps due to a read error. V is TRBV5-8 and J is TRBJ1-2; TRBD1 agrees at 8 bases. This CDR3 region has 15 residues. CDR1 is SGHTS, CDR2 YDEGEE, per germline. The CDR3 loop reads CASSLAGGYDYGYTF. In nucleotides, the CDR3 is TGTGCCAGTAGCTTGGCAGGGGGCTATGACTATGGCTACACCTTC.

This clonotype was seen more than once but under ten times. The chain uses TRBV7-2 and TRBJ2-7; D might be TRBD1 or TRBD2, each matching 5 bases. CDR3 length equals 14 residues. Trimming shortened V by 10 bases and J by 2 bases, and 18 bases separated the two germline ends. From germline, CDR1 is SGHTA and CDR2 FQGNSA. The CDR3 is CATTLGVSAYEQYF. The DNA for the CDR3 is TGTGCCACCACCTTGGGGGTGAGCGCCTACGAGCAGTACTTC. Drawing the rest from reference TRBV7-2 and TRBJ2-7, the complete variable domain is GAGVSQSPSNKVTEKGKDVELRCDPISGHTALYWYRQSLGQGLEFLIYFQGNSAPDKSGLPSDRFSAERTGGSVSTLTIQRTQQEDSAVYLCATTLGVSAYEQYFGPGTRLTVT.

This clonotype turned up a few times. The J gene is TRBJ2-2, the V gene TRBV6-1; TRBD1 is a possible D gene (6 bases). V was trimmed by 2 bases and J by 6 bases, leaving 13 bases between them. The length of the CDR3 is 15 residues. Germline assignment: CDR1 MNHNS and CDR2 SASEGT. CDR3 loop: CASSERGRGAGELFF. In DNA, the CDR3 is TGTGCCAGCAGTGAACGTGGCAGGGGAGCCGGGGAGCTGTTTTTT.

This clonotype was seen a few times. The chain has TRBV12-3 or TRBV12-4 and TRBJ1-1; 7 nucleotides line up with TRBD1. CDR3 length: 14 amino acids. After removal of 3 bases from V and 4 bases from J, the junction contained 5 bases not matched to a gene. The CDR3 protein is CASSFRQGSTEAFF. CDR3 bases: TGTGCCAGCAGTTTTCGACAGGGCAGCACTGAAGCTTTCTTT.

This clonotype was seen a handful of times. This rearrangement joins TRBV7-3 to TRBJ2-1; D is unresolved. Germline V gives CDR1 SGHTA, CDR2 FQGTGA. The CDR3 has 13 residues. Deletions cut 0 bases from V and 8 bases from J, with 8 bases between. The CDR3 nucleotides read TGTGCCAGCAGCTTAACCTCTAGTCATGAGCAGTTCTTC. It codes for CASSLTSSHEQFF.

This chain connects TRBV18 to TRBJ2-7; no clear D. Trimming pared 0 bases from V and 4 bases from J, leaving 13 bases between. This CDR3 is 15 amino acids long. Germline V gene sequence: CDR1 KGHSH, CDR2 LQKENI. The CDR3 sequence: CASSPPALPSYEQYF. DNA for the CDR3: TGTGCCAGCTCACCACCCGCCCTTCCCTCTTACGAGCAGTACTTC. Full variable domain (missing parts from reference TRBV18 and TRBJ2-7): NAGVMQNPRHLVRRRGQEARLRCSPMKGHSHVYWYRQLPEEGLKFMVYLQKENIIDESGMPKERFSAEFPKEGPSILRIQQVVRGDSAAYFCASSPPALPSYEQYFGPGTRLTVT.

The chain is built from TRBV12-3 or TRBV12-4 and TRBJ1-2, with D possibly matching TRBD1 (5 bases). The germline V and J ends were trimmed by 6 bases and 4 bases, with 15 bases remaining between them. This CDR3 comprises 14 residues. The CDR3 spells CASRDRGSGYGYTF. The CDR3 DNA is TGTGCCAGCAGGGACCGGGGGTCTGGCTATGGCTACACCTTC.

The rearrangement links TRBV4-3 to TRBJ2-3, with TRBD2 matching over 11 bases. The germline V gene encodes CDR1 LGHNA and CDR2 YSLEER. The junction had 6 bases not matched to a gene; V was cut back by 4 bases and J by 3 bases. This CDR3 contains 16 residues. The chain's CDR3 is CASSRSTSGNTDTQYF. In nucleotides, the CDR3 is TGCGCCAGCAGCCGGTCGACTAGCGGGAATACAGATACGCAGTATTTT.

CDR3 loop: CSARDASSGRACEQYF. CDR3 bases: TGCAGTGCTAGAGACGCCAGTAGCGGGAGAGCTTGCGAGCAGTACTTC. The chain links TRBV20-1 to TRBJ2-5, with 9 bases lining up with TRBD2. The assigned J gene may be wrong: the sequence end matches TRBJ2-7 better. Germline values: CDR1 DFQATT, CDR2 SNEGSKA (reference sequence). The CDR3 totals 16 residues.

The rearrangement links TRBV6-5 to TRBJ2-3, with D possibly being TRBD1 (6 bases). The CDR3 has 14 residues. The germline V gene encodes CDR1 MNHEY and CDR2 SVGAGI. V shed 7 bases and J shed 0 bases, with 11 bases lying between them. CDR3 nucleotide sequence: TGTGCCAGCATGGGGGCAGCTAGCACAGATACGCAGTATTTT. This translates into CASMGAASTDTQYF.

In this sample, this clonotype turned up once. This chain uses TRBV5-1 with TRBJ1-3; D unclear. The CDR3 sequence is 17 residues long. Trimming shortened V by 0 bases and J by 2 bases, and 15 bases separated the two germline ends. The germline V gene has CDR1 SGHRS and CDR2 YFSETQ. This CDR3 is CASSLAPGRSPGNTIYF. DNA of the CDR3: TGCGCCAGCAGCTTGGCCCCAGGACGGAGCCCTGGAAACACCATATATTTT.

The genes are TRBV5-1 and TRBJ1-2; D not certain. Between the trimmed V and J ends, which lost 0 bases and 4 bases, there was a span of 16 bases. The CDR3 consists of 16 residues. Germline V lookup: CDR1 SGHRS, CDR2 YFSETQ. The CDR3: CASSLAGEQIGYGYTF. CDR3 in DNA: TGCGCCAGCAGCTTGGCGGGAGAGCAAATAGGCTATGGCTACACCTTC.

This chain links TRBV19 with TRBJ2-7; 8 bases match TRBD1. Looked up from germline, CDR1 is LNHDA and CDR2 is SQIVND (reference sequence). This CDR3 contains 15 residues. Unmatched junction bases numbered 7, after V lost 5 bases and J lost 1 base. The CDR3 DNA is TGTGCCAGTAGTGCCAGACAGGGGTCTTCCTACGAGCAGTACTTC. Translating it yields CASSARQGSSYEQYF. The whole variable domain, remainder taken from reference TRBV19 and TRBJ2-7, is DGGITQSPKYLFRKEGQNVTLSCEQNLNHDAMYWYRQDPGQGLRLIYYSQIVNDFQKGDIAEGYSVSREKKESFPLTVTSAQKNPTAFYLCASSARQGSSYEQYFGPGTRLTVT.

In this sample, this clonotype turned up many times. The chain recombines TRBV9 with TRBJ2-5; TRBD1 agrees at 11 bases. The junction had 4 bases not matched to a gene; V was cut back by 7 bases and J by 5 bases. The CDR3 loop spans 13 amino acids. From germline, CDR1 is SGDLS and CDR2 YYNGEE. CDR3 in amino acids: CASGQGAHETQYF. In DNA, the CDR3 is TGTGCCAGCGGACAGGGGGCTCATGAGACCCAGTACTTC.

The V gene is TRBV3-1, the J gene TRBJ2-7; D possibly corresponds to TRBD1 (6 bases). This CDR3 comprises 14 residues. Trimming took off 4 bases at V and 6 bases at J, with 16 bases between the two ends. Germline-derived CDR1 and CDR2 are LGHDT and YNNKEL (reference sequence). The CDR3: CASSRQQGGGEQYF. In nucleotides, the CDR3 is TGTGCCAGCAGCCGACAACAAGGGGGTGGCGAGCAGTACTTC.

This CDR3 is CASSFGLDNEQYF. The CDR3 DNA reads TGTGCCAGCAGCTTTGGCCTGGACAATGAGCAGTACTTC. The rearrangement uses TRBV11-2 and TRBJ2-1, with D possibly being TRBD1 (5 bases). Near its end, the DNA agrees better with TRBJ2-7, so the J call may be wrong. This CDR3 is built from 13 residues. Germline V gene sequence: CDR1 SGHAT, CDR2 FQNNGV.

This chain's CDR3 is CASSWRGLQETQYF. The CDR3 nucleotides read TGTGCCAGCAGTTGGCGGGGCCTGCAAGAGACCCAGTACTTC. The chain couples TRBV12-3 or TRBV12-4 to TRBJ2-5, with D possibly TRBD2 on 6 matching bases. The ends were cut back, 4 bases at V and 2 bases at J, with 11 bases in the middle. This CDR3 has 14 amino acids.

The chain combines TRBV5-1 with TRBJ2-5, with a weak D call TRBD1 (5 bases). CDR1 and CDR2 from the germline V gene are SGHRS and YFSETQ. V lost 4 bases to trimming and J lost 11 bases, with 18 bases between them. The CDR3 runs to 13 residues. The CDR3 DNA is TGCGCCAGCAGCATTGGACAAAACAATGAGCAGTACTTC. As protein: CASSIGQNNEQYF.

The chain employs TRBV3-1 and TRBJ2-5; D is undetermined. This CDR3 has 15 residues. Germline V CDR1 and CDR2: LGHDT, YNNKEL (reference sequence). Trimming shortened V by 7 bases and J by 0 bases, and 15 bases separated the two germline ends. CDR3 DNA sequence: TGTGCCAGCACTCATGCGTCGCCGTACCAAGAGACCCAGTACTTC. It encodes CASTHASPYQETQYF.

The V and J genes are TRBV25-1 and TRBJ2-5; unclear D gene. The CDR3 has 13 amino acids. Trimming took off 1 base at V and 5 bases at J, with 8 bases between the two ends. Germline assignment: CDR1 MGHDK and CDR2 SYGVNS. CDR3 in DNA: TGTGCCAGCAGTGAATCAGTCCCGGAGACCCAGTACTTC. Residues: CASSESVPETQYF.

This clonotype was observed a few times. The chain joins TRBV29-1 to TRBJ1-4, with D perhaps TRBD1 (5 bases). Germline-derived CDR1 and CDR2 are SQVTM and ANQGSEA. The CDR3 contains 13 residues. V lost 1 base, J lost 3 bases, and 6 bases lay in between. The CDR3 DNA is TGCAGCGTTGAAGGACAGTCTAATGAAAAACTGTTTTTT. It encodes CSVEGQSNEKLFF.

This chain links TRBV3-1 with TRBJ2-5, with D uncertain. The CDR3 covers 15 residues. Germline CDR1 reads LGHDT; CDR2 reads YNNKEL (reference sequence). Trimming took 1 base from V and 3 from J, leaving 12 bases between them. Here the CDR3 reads CASSQGLVAEETQYF. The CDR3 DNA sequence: TGTGCCAGCAGCCAAGGCCTAGTTGCGGAAGAGACCCAGTACTTC.

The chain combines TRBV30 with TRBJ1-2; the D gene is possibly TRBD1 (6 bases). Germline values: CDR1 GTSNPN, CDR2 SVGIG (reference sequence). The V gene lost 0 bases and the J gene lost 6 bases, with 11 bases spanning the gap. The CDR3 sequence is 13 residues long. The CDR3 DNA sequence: TGTGCCTGGAGTGTAACAGGGTCGGATGGCTACACCTTC. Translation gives CAWSVTGSDGYTF.

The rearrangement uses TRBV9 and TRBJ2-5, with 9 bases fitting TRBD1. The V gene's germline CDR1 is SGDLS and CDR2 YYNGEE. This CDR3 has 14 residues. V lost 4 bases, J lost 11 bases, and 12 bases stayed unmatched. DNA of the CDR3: TGTGCCAGCAGCCCGGGGACAGGGTCAGGAGAGCAGTACTTC. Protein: CASSPGTGSGEQYF.

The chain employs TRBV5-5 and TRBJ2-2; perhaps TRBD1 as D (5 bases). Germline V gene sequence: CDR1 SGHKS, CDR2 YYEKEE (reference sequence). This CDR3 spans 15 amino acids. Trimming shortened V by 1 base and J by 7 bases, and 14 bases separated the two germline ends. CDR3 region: CASSLTQGGGGELFF. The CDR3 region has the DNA TGTGCCAGCAGCTTGACGCAGGGCGGCGGCGGGGAGCTGTTTTTT. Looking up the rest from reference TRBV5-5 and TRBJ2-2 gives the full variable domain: DAGVTQSPTHLIKTRGQQVTLRCSPISGHKSVSWYQQVLGQGPQFIFQYYEKEERGRGNFPDRFSARQFPNYSSELNVNALLLGDSALYLCASSLTQGGGGELFFGEGSRLTVL.

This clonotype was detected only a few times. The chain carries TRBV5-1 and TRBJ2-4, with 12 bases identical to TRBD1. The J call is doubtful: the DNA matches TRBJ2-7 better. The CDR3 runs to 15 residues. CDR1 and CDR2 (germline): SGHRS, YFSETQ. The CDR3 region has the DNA TGCGCCAGCAGCGGAACCGGGACAGGGGGCCACGAGCAGTACTTC. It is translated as CASSGTGTGGHEQYF.

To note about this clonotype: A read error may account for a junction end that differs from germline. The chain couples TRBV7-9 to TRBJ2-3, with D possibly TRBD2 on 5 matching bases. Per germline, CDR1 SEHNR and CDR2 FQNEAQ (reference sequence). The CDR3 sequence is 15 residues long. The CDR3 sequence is CASSLVSGITDMQYF. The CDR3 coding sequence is TGTGCCAGCAGCTTAGTATCCGGGATTACAGATATGCAGTATTTT.